The next 5 T cell receptor beta chains were all read from a single sample in a study of control samples from healthy donors and cancer patients. Sequenced by immunoSEQ multiplex PCR; TCRdb stores in-frame clones only, minus some. The sample has some 65,000 clones, approximately 80% seen once; the top ten hold 2.9%. The sequenced sample was PBMCs. The receptor source for this set is a woman between 50 and 59 years old with lung cancer.

The CDR3 sequence is CASAVGRGKITEAFF. In DNA, the CDR3 is TGTGCCAGCGCTGTGGGAAGGGGAAAAATCACTGAAGCTTTCTTT. The chain combines TRBV5-4 with TRBJ1-1, with D possibly TRBD1 on 5 matching bases. The V and J ends lost 7 bases and 4 bases respectively, with 20 bases between them. The CDR3 has 15 residues. Germline lookup yields CDR1 SGHNT and CDR2 YYREEE (reference sequence).

The chain links TRBV7-9 to TRBJ1-1, with D possibly TRBD1 on 6 matching bases. Looked up from germline, CDR1 is SEHNR and CDR2 is FQNEAQ (reference sequence). Trimming pared 6 bases from V and 7 bases from J, leaving 15 bases between. This CDR3 spans 13 amino acids. In DNA form, the CDR3 reads TGTGCCAGCAGTTTGTTGGGGGGCGATGAAGCTTTCTTT. Amino acids: CASSLLGGDEAFF.

The chain joins TRBV7-3 to TRBJ2-7; D is undetermined. CDR1 SGHTA and CDR2 FQGTGA come from the germline V gene. The V end was cut by 1 base, the J end by 1 base, with 11 bases between. The CDR3 sequence is 15 residues long. The CDR3 DNA reads as TGTGCCAGCAGCTTAAGTGGTCAGCCGTCCTACGAGCAGTACTTC. It specifies CASSLSGQPSYEQYF.

This clone was counted only a few times. The chain employs TRBV28 and TRBJ2-1, with D tentatively TRBD2 (6 bases). This CDR3 has 15 residues. Germline assignment: CDR1 MDHEN and CDR2 SYDVKM. The V end was cut by 5 bases, the J end by 4 bases, with 15 bases between. CDR3 DNA sequence: TGTGCCAGCAGTCCTCGGCGGGGCCAATACAATGAGCAGTTCTTC. Its translation: CASSPRRGQYNEQFF.

In DNA, the CDR3 is TGTGCCAGCAGCTTCGGTCGTGTAGGGGGAGGATATGGCTACACCTTC. Encoded protein: CASSFGRVGGGYGYTF. The chain links TRBV7-8 to TRBJ1-2; a weak D match, TRBD1 (6 bases). The CDR3 is 16 amino acids. V gave up 3 bases and J gave up 5 bases, with 19 bases separating them. Germline V gene data show CDR1 as SGHVS and CDR2 as FQNEAQ.